The T cell receptor (beta chain) described here comes from a study of shared clonotypes between healthy human individuals. Overall study findings and caveats: When naive CD4 clonotypes were compared across a few donors, about 4.9% were shared.

As concerns this clone: Its antigen is unidentified.

CD45RO-negative CD8 cells positively selected for CCR7 made up the naive population, which excluded terminally differentiated effector memory CD45RA+ cells. The V segment lost 4 bases and the J segment 2 bases; nucleotides outside the gene matches: 14. CDR1 and CDR2 from the germline V gene are SGHTA and FQGTGA. The CDR3 sequence is 18 residues long. Generated by immunoSEQ multiplex PCR, the TCRdb table keeps only in-frame clones and is missing some. The sample shows about 2.1 million clones, roughly 91% of them seen only once. This receptor was obtained from a man younger than 35 in good health. Some clones in this sample may be carry-over from other donors' samples. V gene TRBV7-3 combines with J gene TRBJ1-3; 7 bases are shared with TRBD1. The sample comprised naive CD8+ T cells from PBMCs. CDR3 sequence: CASSSQTTGYRTGNTIYF. The CDR3 DNA sequence: TGTGCCAGCAGCTCTCAAACGACAGGGTATCGGACTGGAAACACCATATATTTT. The full variable domain, its missing parts supplied by reference TRBV7-3 and TRBJ1-3, is GAGVSQTPSNKVTEKGKYVELRCDPISGHTALYWYRQSLGQGPEFLIYFQGTGAADDSGLPNDRFFAVRPEGSVSTLKIQRTERGDSAVYLCASSSQTTGYRTGNTIYFGEGSWLTVV.